The T cell receptor beta chain under discussion was sequenced for a study of shared clonotypes between healthy human individuals. Trimming cost V 1 base and J 7 bases, with 22 bases left between them. The CDR3 contains 17 residues. Per germline, CDR1 SEHNR and CDR2 FQNEAQ (reference sequence). An even split of each subset's genomic DNA across several immunoSEQ plates was performed. As processed by the authors: Junction-only sequences without quality scores were provided by ImmunoSEQ, so filtering was different. Assay used: immunoSEQ multiplex PCR; TCRdb lists only in-frame clones, some missing. D and trimming come from the DNA, and the V and J calls and clone size come from that table. The sample shows about 2 million clones, about 95% of them seen only once. It was CD45RO-negative cells, positively selected for CCR7, that made up naive CD8 cells, with terminally differentiated effector memory CD45RA+ cells excluded.

This receptor was identified in a man aged 18 to 30 in good health. The sample consisted of naive CD8+ T cells sorted from blood. The V and J genes are TRBV7-9 and TRBJ1-2, with unresolved D. This chain's CDR3 is CASSLGSSLDTRGGYTF. CDR3 coding DNA: TGTGCCAGCAGCTTAGGCTCCAGCCTAGATACCCGCGGTGGCTACACCTTC.